This T cell receptor (beta chain) was identified in a study of beta chain features in type 1 diabetes. Across the study: When patients were set against healthy donors, age, gender and cell yields were similar. General study points: PCR, the amplification step, might favor shorter templates, equally in patients and controls. In every one of the four CD4+ subsets, TCRB CDR3s were moderately but significantly shorter in Type 1 diabetes patients.

CDR3 length: 15 residues. In germline, CDR1 is SGHTA, CDR2 FQGNSA. The ends lost 5 bases at V and 8 bases at J; junction bases unmatched: 9. This clone was counted a few times. What it recognizes is unknown. The entirety of the isolated RNA underwent reverse transcription, so expressed TCRB transcripts were sequenced. Some clones are missing from TCRdb's copy, which holds only in-frame ones; the method was immunoSEQ multiplex PCR. The profile covers a few hundred thousand clones, with around an eighth appearing a single time and around 0.0099% taken by the ten largest. This clonotype was sampled from a woman between 18 and 29 years old with type 1 diabetes. The sequencing input was naive CD4+ T cells from blood. The chain joins TRBV7-2 to TRBJ2-1, with 10 bases that match TRBD2. The CDR3 sequence: CASSARLAGKDEQFF. In DNA form, the CDR3 reads TGTGCCAGCAGCGCCCGACTAGCGGGTAAGGATGAGCAGTTCTTC.